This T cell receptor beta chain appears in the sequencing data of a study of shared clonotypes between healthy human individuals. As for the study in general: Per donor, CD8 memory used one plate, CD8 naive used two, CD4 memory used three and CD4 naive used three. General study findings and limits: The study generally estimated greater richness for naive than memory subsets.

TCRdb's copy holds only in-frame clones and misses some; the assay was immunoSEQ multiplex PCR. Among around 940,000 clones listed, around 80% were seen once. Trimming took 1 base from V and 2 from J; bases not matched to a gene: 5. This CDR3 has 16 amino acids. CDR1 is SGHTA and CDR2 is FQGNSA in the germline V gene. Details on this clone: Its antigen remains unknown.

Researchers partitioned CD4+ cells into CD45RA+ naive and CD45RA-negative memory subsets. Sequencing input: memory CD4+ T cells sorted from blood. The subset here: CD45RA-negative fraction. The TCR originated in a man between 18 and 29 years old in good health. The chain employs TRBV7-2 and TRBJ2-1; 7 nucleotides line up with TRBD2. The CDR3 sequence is CASSLVAGVPYNEQFF. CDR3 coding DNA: TGTGCCAGCAGCTTAGTGGCGGGAGTCCCCTACAATGAGCAGTTCTTC.